This T cell receptor (beta chain) was retrieved from a study of blood T cell repertoires in COVID-19 (dated by TCRdb to 2018 to 2021). Regarding the research as a whole: Samples covering the acute and convalescent phases of COVID-19 were provided by collaborators in the United States, Italy and Spain. The material from the prospective study consisted of cDNA or gDNA derived from T cells, B-cell-depleted T cells, or PBMCs. Nearly every sample came with metadata listing a de-identified subject ID, COVID-19 status, age in years and sex. The repertoires were released in a freely available public database meant as a resource for research on the immune response to SARS-CoV-2. Deeply sampled blood TCRbeta repertoires from subjects exposed to, actively infected with, or recovered from COVID-19 were included in the dataset. Samples were obtained from the ongoing ImmuneRACE study (first 160 participants) and from 1,000 to 1,500 subjects provided by 6 global collaborators. HLA class I and class II types, where available, came from metadata supplied by the sample provider rather than from assay-based typing. General study outcomes and caveats: How much clinical and demographic metadata was included differed by source and by participant, and the metadata was provided uncurated.

This clone was observed many times. Its antigen remains unidentified. Qualities for individual bases were not recorded, and no much larger clone is one base off. TCRbeta CDR3 regions were amplified from genomic DNA by means of the immunoSEQ Assay, a bias-controlled multiplex PCR. The source study handled its data this way. The number of nucleated cells in each sample was estimated from the amplification of reference gene primers within the assay. Sequence reads were collapsed and filtered to measure the absolute abundance of every unique TCRbeta CDR3 rearrangement. For each sample, productive Simpson clonality was calculated as the square root of Simpson's diversity index across productive rearrangements. This immuneACCESS table, as held by TCRdb, lists in-frame sequences with V and J called but not all clones. Of the missing ones, under half trace to an unresolved V gene in checked studies; the others have no known cause. The V and J calls and clone size were taken over from that table, and D and trimming were inferred from the DNA. Present in this sample are roughly 290,000 clones, roughly 90% of which were seen just once. The ten most abundant clones make up about 1.7% of the sample.

Participants in the prospective study were aged roughly 18 to 90 years, lived in 24 United States geographic areas, and enrolled through a virtual design. In the prospective study, participants were assigned to cohorts based on the clinical history participants reported in a screening survey and a study questionnaire. Mobile phlebotomists in the prospective study collected whole blood, serum and a nasopharyngeal or oropharyngeal swab from every participant. Participants in the prospective study had the option to provide additional blood draws and questionnaires over an approximately 2-month period. Before DNA extraction, prospective study blood samples were shipped either frozen or at room temperature. CDR1 is given as MDHEN and CDR2 as SYDVKM, both from the germline V gene. From the cysteine through the phenylalanine, the CDR3 covers 15 amino acids. Left in the record is the CDR3 DNA by itself, 45 bases read in frame from the first base. Trimmed from V: 5 bases; trimmed from J: 6 bases; junction bases lacking a gene match: 9.

This clonotype was obtained from a woman younger than 30 with acute COVID-19. Sequencing was performed on PBMCs or T cells enriched from blood (not recorded which). The chain employs TRBV28 and TRBJ2-1, with 8 bases matching TRBD1. Read as DNA, the sequence is TGTGCCAGCAGTCTTCCGGGACAGGAGGTCAATGAGCAGTTCTTC. Translated, it gives CASSLPGQEVNEQFF.